Shown below are 17 T cell receptor beta chains from a single sample sequenced in a study of persistence of HIV-infected CD4 T cells. Their specific antigens are unknown. Sequencing used immunoSEQ version 4 in survey mode. Only in-frame clones appear in the TCRdb table, and some are missing; sequencing was by immunoSEQ multiplex PCR. The repertoire holds more than 10,000 clones, more than 70% seen once, with roughly 17% in the top ten. Cells were stimulated with CMV-infected fibroblast lysates at about 9.4 ug/mL. Sorting of responding CD4+ T cells relied on upregulated CD40 ligand together with CD69. Here the sequenced sample was CD4+ T cells sorted from PBMCs after approximately 18-hour stimulation, taken from a patient who received antiretroviral therapy. These receptors originate from an adult man with HIV who was CMV-seropositive.

The V gene is TRBV5-8, the J gene TRBJ2-2; D tentatively fits TRBD1 or TRBD2 (6 bases each). Germline CDR1 is SGHTS and CDR2 is YDEGEE. This CDR3 is 15 amino acids long. V was clipped by 5 bases and J by 3 bases, with 14 bases between them. The CDR3 nucleotides are TGTGCCAGCAGATTCACAGGGAGGTACACCGGGGAGCTGTTTTTT. This translates into CASRFTGRYTGELFF.

J is TRBJ1-3 and V is TRBV7-9; D unclear. V dropped 5 bases and J dropped 1 base, with 12 bases sitting between them. This CDR3 contains 15 residues. From germline, CDR1 is SEHNR and CDR2 FQNEAQ (reference sequence). The CDR3 loop is CASSAFGVSGNTIYF. The CDR3 DNA reads TGTGCCAGCAGCGCCTTTGGGGTTTCTGGAAACACCATATATTTT.

V and J are TRBV2 and TRBJ2-2; 10 nucleotides align to TRBD1. This CDR3 is 15 amino acids long. Trimming at V came to 6 bases and at J to 2 bases, leaving 3 bases not matched to a gene. Germline lookup yields CDR1 SNHLY and CDR2 FYNNEI. The CDR3 protein is CASRGTGANTGELFF. The CDR3 region has the DNA TGTGCCAGCAGGGGGACAGGGGCCAACACCGGGGAGCTGTTTTTT.

The CDR3 coding sequence is TGCAGTGCCCCAGGGGATGGGGAGCAGTACTTC. Protein sequence: CSAPGDGEQYF. The chain is built from TRBV20-1 and TRBJ2-7; D is possibly TRBD1 (6 bases). The CDR3 covers 11 residues. With 6 bases removed from V and 7 bases from J, the gap between germline ends came to 13 bases. CDR1 is DFQATT and CDR2 is SNEGSKA in the germline V gene (reference sequence).

The rearrangement joins TRBV28 to TRBJ2-1, with D perhaps TRBD1 or TRBD2 (6 bases each). Germline lookup yields CDR1 MDHEN and CDR2 SYDVKM. The CDR3 is 16 residues long. V was clipped by 4 bases and J by 5 bases, with 18 bases between them. CDR3 protein: CASSSPSGAHHNEQFF. In DNA, the CDR3 is TGTGCCAGCAGTTCACCATCGGGGGCCCACCACAATGAGCAGTTCTTC.

The chain has TRBV5-4 and TRBJ2-1; D call uncertain. Germline loops: CDR1 SGHNT, CDR2 YYREEE (reference sequence). The CDR3 contains 14 residues. The germline V and J ends were trimmed by 5 bases and 7 bases, with 16 bases remaining between them. CDR3 sequence reads: CASRKASNPNEQFF. DNA of the CDR3: TGTGCCAGCAGAAAAGCCAGCAACCCGAATGAGCAGTTCTTC.

The rearrangement joins TRBV25-1 to TRBJ1-6; D remains unclear. There are 15 residues in the CDR3. V gave up 1 base and J gave up 7 bases, with 11 bases separating them. CDR1 is MGHDK, CDR2 SYGVNS, per germline. CDR3 DNA sequence: TGTGCCAGCAGTGAATCGCTGGGAGACAATTCACCCCTCCACTTT. This translates into CASSESLGDNSPLHF.

By sample share, this clone is medium-sized. The chain employs TRBV20-1 and TRBJ1-6, with D possibly TRBD1 on 5 matching bases. The germline gives CDR1 DFQATT, CDR2 SNEGSKA (reference sequence). The CDR3 sequence is 14 residues long. Between the trimmed V and J ends, which lost 3 bases and 10 bases, there was a span of 16 bases. CDR3 loop: CSASGDEHPSPLHF. The DNA of the CDR3 is TGCAGTGCTAGTGGGGACGAACACCCCTCACCCCTCCACTTT.

The genes are TRBV12-5 and TRBJ1-5; D might be TRBD1 (5 bases). The length of the CDR3 is 17 residues. Deletions cut 2 bases from V and 0 bases from J, with 14 bases between. The V gene's germline CDR1 is LGHNT and CDR2 FRNRAP. Here the CDR3 DNA reads TGTGCTAGTGGTTTGTTCCCCGGGGGGAGTAGCAATCAGCCCCAGCATTTT. It specifies CASGLFPGGSSNQPQHF.

The chain is built from TRBV7-3 and TRBJ2-3; 7 bases line up with TRBD1. V gave up 5 bases and J gave up 4 bases; unmatched junction bases: 3. This CDR3 is 13 amino acids long. The germline gives CDR1 SGHTA, CDR2 FQGTGA. CDR3 amino acids: CASSDQGADTQYF. The CDR3 bases are TGTGCCAGCAGCGACCAGGGGGCAGATACGCAGTATTTT.

About this clone itself: Compared with germline, one end of the junction differs, possibly owing to a read error. This chain connects TRBV3-1 (or the pseudogene TRBV3-2) to TRBJ1-3, with D perhaps TRBD1 (6 bases). Germline CDR1 LGHDT, CDR2 YNNKEL (reference sequence). There are 17 residues in the CDR3. DNA for the CDR3: TGTGCCAGCAGCAAAGATGGGGGCCTCACCTCTGGAAACACCATATATTTT. Translated: CASSKDGGLTSGNTIYF.

The CDR3, as DNA: TGTGCCAGCAGTTTCCTCAGGGATACGCAGTATTTT. Its protein is CASSFLRDTQYF. This chain connects TRBV12-3 or TRBV12-4 to TRBJ2-3; D not resolved. The CDR3 length is 12 residues. V lost 3 bases and J lost 6, with 7 bases in between.

This chain uses TRBV7-8 with TRBJ2-1; 10 nucleotides match TRBD2. The V gene's germline CDR1 is SGHVS and CDR2 FQNEAQ. The CDR3 consists of 15 residues. Germline trimming cut 5 bases from V and 5 bases from J; bases unmatched to any gene: 6. Here the CDR3 reads CASSPIAGGDNEQFF. CDR3 sequence (DNA): TGTGCCAGCAGCCCTATAGCGGGGGGAGACAATGAGCAGTTCTTC.

The rearrangement joins TRBV7-9 to TRBJ2-2, with TRBD1 identical over 8 bases. V lost 3 bases, J lost 4 bases, and 10 bases stayed unmatched. The germline V gene encodes CDR1 SEHNR and CDR2 FQNEAQ (reference sequence). The CDR3 is made up of 17 amino acids. CDR3 sequence: CASSFAAEQGVTGELFF. CDR3 sequence (DNA): TGTGCCAGCAGCTTTGCCGCGGAACAGGGGGTCACCGGGGAGCTGTTTTTT.

The genes are TRBV11-3 and TRBJ1-1; TRBD1 aligns across 8 bases. With V trimmed by 4 bases and J by 1 base, 2 bases remained unmatched. The V gene's germline CDR1 is SGHNT and CDR2 YENEEA. The CDR3 contains 14 residues. The CDR3 DNA reads as TGTGCCAGCAGCTCAGGGGGCAGGAACACTGAAGCTTTCTTT. Translation gives CASSSGGRNTEAFF.

This clone was seen a few times. The V and J genes are TRBV2 and TRBJ2-2; TRBD2 matches at 10 bases. The trim removed 11 bases at V and 5 bases at J, leaving 11 bases unmatched. CDR3 size: 15 residues. Germline V gives CDR1 SNHLY, CDR2 FYNNEI. The CDR3 region is CAGGLAGALTGELFF. DNA for the CDR3: TGTGCCGGCGGGCTAGCGGGGGCCCTAACCGGGGAGCTGTTTTTT.

Here the CDR3 DNA reads TGTGCCAGCAGCACTAAGACTGGGTCCTACGAGCAGTACTTC. Protein product: CASSTKTGSYEQYF. This chain joins TRBV7-2 and TRBJ2-7; D remains ambiguous. Trimming removed 5 bases at V and 1 base at J, with 12 bases between. From germline, CDR1 is SGHTA and CDR2 FQGNSA. The CDR3 runs 14 residues.